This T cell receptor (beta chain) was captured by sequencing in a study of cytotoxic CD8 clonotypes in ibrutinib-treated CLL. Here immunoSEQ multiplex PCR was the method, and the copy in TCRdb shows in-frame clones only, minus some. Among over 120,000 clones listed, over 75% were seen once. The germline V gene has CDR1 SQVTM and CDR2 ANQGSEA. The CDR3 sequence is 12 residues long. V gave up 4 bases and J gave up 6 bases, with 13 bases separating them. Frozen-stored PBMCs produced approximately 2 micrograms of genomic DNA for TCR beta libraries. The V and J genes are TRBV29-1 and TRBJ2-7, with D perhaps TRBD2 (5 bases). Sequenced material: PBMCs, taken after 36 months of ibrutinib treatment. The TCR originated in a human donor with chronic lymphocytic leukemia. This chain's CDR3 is CSVVGSAGEQYF. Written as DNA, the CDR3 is TGCAGCGTTGTTGGTAGCGCCGGCGAGCAGTACTTC.